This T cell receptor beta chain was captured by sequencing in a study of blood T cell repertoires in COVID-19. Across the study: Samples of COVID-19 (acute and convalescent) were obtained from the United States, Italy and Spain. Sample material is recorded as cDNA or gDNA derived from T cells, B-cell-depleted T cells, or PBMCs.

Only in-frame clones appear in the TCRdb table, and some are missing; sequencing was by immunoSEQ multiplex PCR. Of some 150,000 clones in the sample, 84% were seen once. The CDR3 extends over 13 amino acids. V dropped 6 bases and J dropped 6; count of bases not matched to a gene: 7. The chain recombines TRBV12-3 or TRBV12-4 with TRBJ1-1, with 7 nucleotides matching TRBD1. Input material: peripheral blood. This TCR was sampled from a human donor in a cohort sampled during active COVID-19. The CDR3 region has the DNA TGTGCCAGCAGCTCGCGACAGGGCGCTGAAGCTTTCTTT. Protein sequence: CASSSRQGAEAFF.